This note documents a single T cell receptor beta chain sequence. Authors' analysis steps: How many nucleated cells were present was estimated from reference gene primer amplification. Only in-frame clones appear in the TCRdb table, and some are missing; sequencing was by immunoSEQ multiplex PCR. The D gene and trimming were derived from the DNA, and the V and J assignments and clone size from that table. The data show 120,000 to 150,000 clones, with under 85% seen just once and under 10% held by the top ten. This specimen belongs to a study of blood T cell repertoires in COVID-19. About the study: Specimens from acute and convalescent COVID-19 originated in the United States, Italy and Spain. The analysed material was cDNA or gDNA that came from T cells, B-cell-depleted T cells, or PBMCs.

The TCR comes from a man aged 50 to 60 with active or convalescent COVID-19. The source material was peripheral blood.

The chain's CDR3 is CASSTFGGRTEAFF. The CDR3 coding sequence is TGTGCCAGCAGCACCTTCGGAGGGAGAACTGAAGCTTTCTTT. The V and J genes are TRBV27 and TRBJ1-1; D gene uncertain. Between the trimmed V and J ends, which lost 6 bases and 5 bases, there was a span of 16 bases. This CDR3 comprises 14 residues. Germline-derived CDR1 and CDR2 are MNHEY and SMNVEV (reference sequence).